This T cell receptor (beta chain) was sequenced for a study of OX40 agonist ivuxolimab in advanced cancers. Findings of the study overall: There were also nonresponders showing low normalized T-cell clonal expansion.

On this clone: The antigen remains unidentified.

Produced via immunoSEQ multiplex PCR; TCRdb's table is partial and in-frame only. The sample contains 15,000 or so clones, approximately 77% of which appear only once. The germline CDR1 and CDR2 sequences are MDHEN and SYDVKM. V was trimmed by 1 base and J by 7 bases, leaving 8 bases between them. The CDR3 spans 13 residues. Sequences were derived from CD4+ or CD8+ T cells sorted from blood, sampled in a trial of the OX40 agonist ivuxolimab. The TCR was taken from an adult with an advanced solid tumor such as melanoma, head and neck, liver or kidney cancer. The chain links TRBV28 to TRBJ2-1; D call uncertain. Here the CDR3 DNA reads TGTGCCAGCAGTTTATTATTGGAAAATGAGCAGTTCTTC. As protein: CASSLLLENEQFF.